This TCR beta chain was sequenced during a study of shared clonotypes between healthy human individuals. Study summary: Each donor's CD4 naive and CD4 memory cells filled three plates apiece, CD8 naive two, and CD8 memory one. General study points: Non-shared clonotypes had lower generation probabilities than those shared by all four donors.

About this clone: Antigen specificity is unknown.

TCRdb keeps only in-frame clones here, not all; method: immunoSEQ multiplex PCR. The table lists roughly 1.5 million clones, 98% of them singletons. The sequence derives from a man aged 30 to 39 in good health. The source material was naive CD4+ T cells sorted from blood. Subset: CD45RA+ positively selected.

The CDR3 reads CSVGGSITYNEQFF. DNA of the CDR3: TGCAGCGTTGGCGGGAGTATCACCTACAATGAGCAGTTCTTC. This rearrangement joins TRBV29-1 to TRBJ2-1; 7 nucleotides line up with TRBD2. The CDR3 extends over 14 amino acids. Germline V gene sequence: CDR1 SQVTM, CDR2 ANQGSEA. J gave up 2 bases and V 4 bases, and 5 bases lay outside the gene matches.